Following are 17 T cell receptor beta chains from one sample sequenced in a study of identical twins. One entry per CDR3 protein results from TCRdb running MiXCR on the 5' RACE reads. The top ten hold roughly 0.9% of the sample, which has about 520,000 distinct CDR3 sequences, 20% to 25% seen once. The same sample was also used in a study of T cells expressing NK-cell markers.

The material sequenced was CD4+ T cells sorted from blood. The receptors were gathered from a woman in her late teens or twenties in good health.

This chain uses TRBV20-1 with TRBJ1-1; D may be TRBD1 (5 bases). CDR1 DFQATT and CDR2 SNEGSKA come from the germline V gene (reference sequence). The CDR3 length is 14 residues. The V end lost 1 base, the J end lost 8 bases, and 17 bases lay between the germline ends. The CDR3 region is CSARGAGPITEAFF. The DNA of the CDR3 is TGCAGTGCTAGAGGGGCGGGACCGATAACCGAAGCTTTCTTT.

The table lists this clonotype with many counts. The chain combines TRBV5-1 with TRBJ1-6; D gene unclear. The germline V gene encodes CDR1 SGHRS and CDR2 YFSETQ. The V end was cut by 4 bases, the J end by 8 bases, with 13 bases between. This CDR3 comprises 14 residues. CDR3 in amino acids: CASSQDGEYSPLHF. In DNA form, the CDR3 reads TGCGCCAGCAGCCAGGACGGGGAATATTCACCCCTCCACTTT. Filled out from reference TRBV5-1 and TRBJ1-6, the complete variable domain reads KAGVTQTPRYLIKTRGQQVTLSCSPISGHRSVSWYQQTPGQGLQFLFEYFSETQRNKGNFPGRFSGRQFSNSRSEMNVSTLELGDSALYLCASSQDGEYSPLHFGNGTRLTVT.

This clonotype was observed once. This chain uses TRBV5-1 with TRBJ1-2, with a weak D call TRBD1 (5 bases). CDR1 SGHRS and CDR2 YFSETQ come from the germline V gene. The CDR3 sequence is 12 residues long. The V and J ends lost 4 bases and 6 bases respectively, with 10 bases between them. CDR3 amino acids: CASSAGGDGYTF. CDR3 DNA sequence: TGCGCCAGCAGCGCCGGAGGGGATGGCTACACCTTC. Filled out from reference TRBV5-1 and TRBJ1-2, the complete variable domain reads KAGVTQTPRYLIKTRGQQVTLSCSPISGHRSVSWYQQTPGQGLQFLFEYFSETQRNKGNFPGRFSGRQFSNSRSEMNVSTLELGDSALYLCASSAGGDGYTFGSGTRLTVV.

The chain recombines TRBV15 with TRBJ2-7; no clear D gene. The CDR3 is made up of 15 amino acids. Trimming removed 0 bases at V and 2 bases at J, with 11 bases between. CDR1 LNHNV and CDR2 YYDKDF come from the germline V gene (reference sequence). CDR3 bases: TGTGCCACCAGCAGAGATCCCAGCCTGACCTACGAGCAGTACTTC. Its protein is CATSRDPSLTYEQYF.

V usage is TRBV14 and J usage is TRBJ2-7; the match to TRBD2 covers 9 bases. Germline values: CDR1 SGHDN, CDR2 FVKESK. The length of the CDR3 is 15 residues. With 9 bases clipped from V and 9 bases from J, the junction kept 18 bases outside the gene matches. The CDR3 loop reads CARGTATSGRLGQYF. CDR3 DNA sequence: TGTGCCAGGGGAACCGCGACTAGCGGCCGTCTCGGGCAGTACTTC. The variable domain in full, completed from reference TRBV14 and TRBJ2-7, reads EAGVTQFPSHSVIEKGQTVTLRCDPISGHDNLYWYRRVMGKEIKFLLHFVKESKQDESGMPNNRFLAERTGGTYSTLKVQPAELEDSGVYFCARGTATSGRLGQYFGPGTRLTVT.

The rearrangement uses TRBV9 and TRBJ2-3, with 7 bases aligning to TRBD2. Germline CDR1 reads SGDLS; CDR2 reads YYNGEE. V dropped 4 bases and J dropped 2; count of bases not matched to a gene: 7. This CDR3 has 15 residues. The CDR3 loop reads CASSSSSGLTDTQYF. CDR3 DNA sequence: TGTGCCAGCAGCTCATCTAGCGGCCTCACAGATACGCAGTATTTT.

This clonotype was seen a few times. The chain is built from TRBV30 and TRBJ1-2, with TRBD1 matching over 7 bases. The V segment lost 0 bases and the J segment 2 bases; nucleotides outside the gene matches: 3. The CDR3 runs to 14 residues. Germline CDR1 GTSNPN, CDR2 SVGIG (reference sequence). CDR3 sequence: CAWSVRGGNYGYTF. The CDR3 DNA reads as TGTGCCTGGAGTGTACGAGGGGGCAACTATGGCTACACCTTC.

This chain joins TRBV6-1 and TRBJ2-6; D is possibly TRBD2 (5 bases). Germline V gene sequence: CDR1 MNHNS, CDR2 SASEGT. Trimming stripped 7 bases from V and 4 bases from J, with 20 bases between. This CDR3 has 17 residues. CDR3: CASTGDQRATGANVLTF. CDR3 nucleotide sequence: TGTGCCAGCACAGGTGATCAGAGGGCTACCGGGGCCAACGTCCTGACTTTC.

This clonotype came up a few times. The chain combines TRBV20-1 with TRBJ1-1; tentatively, D is TRBD1 (6 bases). The germline CDR1 and CDR2 sequences are DFQATT and SNEGSKA (reference sequence). There are 13 residues in the CDR3. Trimming pared 6 bases from V and 1 base from J, leaving 12 bases between. CDR3 region: CSALGGPNTEAFF. Here the CDR3 DNA reads TGCAGTGCCCTAGGGGGGCCGAACACTGAAGCTTTCTTT.

The chain links TRBV2 to TRBJ2-1, with D uncertain. Trimming took 4 bases from V and 5 from J, leaving 9 bases between them. Germline loops: CDR1 SNHLY, CDR2 FYNNEI. The CDR3 extends over 13 amino acids. The CDR3 spells CASSGTVNNEQFF. CDR3 DNA sequence: TGTGCCAGCAGTGGAACGGTGAACAATGAGCAGTTCTTC.

This clonotype was observed a handful of times. This chain uses TRBV7-7 with TRBJ2-2; 8 positions match TRBD1. The CDR3 spans 15 residues. Germline CDR1 is SSHAT and CDR2 is FNYEAQ (reference sequence). Trimming cost V 1 base and J 11 bases; bases outside gene matches: 9. Here the CDR3 DNA reads TGTGCCAGCAGCTTAGGTCCGACAGGGGACCGAGAGCTGTTTTTT. This codes for CASSLGPTGDRELFF.

This clonotype was recorded many times. The chain couples TRBV20-1 to TRBJ2-7; TRBD2 matches at 8 bases. Trimming at V came to 2 bases and at J to 5 bases, leaving 2 bases not matched to a gene. This CDR3 contains 12 residues. Germline V gene lookup returns CDR1 DFQATT and CDR2 SNEGSKA (reference sequence). Here the CDR3 reads CSARRGGDEQYF. For the CDR3, the DNA is TGCAGTGCTAGACGGGGGGGGGACGAGCAGTACTTC.

The sample holds a few counts of this clonotype. The chain couples TRBV5-5 to TRBJ2-1, with D possibly being TRBD2 (7 bases). From germline, CDR1 is SGHKS and CDR2 YYEKEE (reference sequence). The CDR3 spans 14 residues. The V gene lost 4 bases and the J gene lost 5 bases, with 13 bases spanning the gap. CDR3 residues: CASSGGASHNEQFF. CDR3 nucleotides: TGTGCCAGCAGCGGGGGGGCCTCTCACAATGAGCAGTTCTTC.

This clonotype came up a few times. CDR3: CSARRQGETQYF. CDR3 nucleotides: TGCAGTGCTAGGCGGCAGGGTGAGACCCAGTACTTC. This chain uses TRBV20-1 with TRBJ2-5; D might be TRBD1 (5 bases). The CDR3 sequence is 12 residues long. Trimming removed 3 bases from V and 5 bases from J, with 10 bases in between. Germline V CDR1 and CDR2: DFQATT, SNEGSKA (reference sequence).

The sample holds a few counts of this clonotype. The rearrangement uses TRBV7-8 and TRBJ1-5; TRBD1 is a possible D gene (5 bases). V was cut by 2 bases and J by 5 bases, with 10 bases left in between. This CDR3 region has 14 residues. Looked up from germline, CDR1 is SGHVS and CDR2 is FQNEAQ. The CDR3 DNA is TGTGCCAGCAGCTTACAGGGAGGGTATCAGCCCCAGCATTTT. It yields the protein CASSLQGGYQPQHF.

This clonotype was seen more than once but under ten times. This CDR3 is CAILAGSTDTQYF. Here the CDR3 DNA reads TGTGCCATACTAGCGGGGAGCACAGATACGCAGTATTTT. The chain employs TRBV10-3 and TRBJ2-3; 10 nucleotides align to TRBD2. Germline V gene lookup returns CDR1 ENHRY and CDR2 SYGVKD. CDR3 length: 13 amino acids. V lost 9 bases to trimming and J lost 0 bases; unmatched junction nucleotides: 0.

In DNA form, the CDR3 reads TGTGCCAGCAGCCCTGTTTCCTCCTTCTACGAGCAGTACTTC. The encoded protein is CASSPVSSFYEQYF. The chain joins TRBV7-9 to TRBJ2-7; D is undetermined. Germline CDR1 and CDR2: SEHNR and FQNEAQ (reference sequence). V lost 5 bases and J 3 bases, leaving 14 bases between the germline ends. The CDR3 covers 14 residues.